Listed here are 17 T cell receptor beta chains from one sample, sequenced in a study of cytomegalovirus exposure and HLA in healthy donors. Assay used: immunoSEQ multiplex PCR; TCRdb lists only in-frame clones, some missing. Of under 400,000 clones listed, about nine tenths are singletons. Sequenced: PBMCs. These receptors originate from a woman under 30 in good health and CMV-seronegative.

The rearrangement joins TRBV27 to TRBJ2-1; 7 positions match TRBD2. Germline lookup yields CDR1 MNHEY and CDR2 SMNVEV (reference sequence). The CDR3 runs to 12 residues. V trimming: 8 bases; J trimming: 7 bases; junction bases outside the gene matches: 5. CDR3 sequence reads: CASAFGGNEQFF. CDR3 in DNA: TGTGCCAGCGCGTTCGGGGGGAATGAGCAGTTCTTC.

The V gene is TRBV11-2, the J gene TRBJ2-2; no definite D call. The V and J ends lost 5 bases and 9 bases respectively, with 7 bases between them. The CDR3 consists of 11 residues. The germline CDR1 and CDR2 sequences are SGHAT and FQNNGV. The CDR3 loop reads CASSPRWELFF. Here the CDR3 DNA reads TGTGCCAGCAGCCCCCGGTGGGAGCTGTTTTTT.

The V gene is TRBV19, the J gene TRBJ1-4, with unresolved D. V lost 5 bases to trimming and J lost 12 bases, with 16 bases between them. There are 13 residues in the CDR3. CDR1 and CDR2 (germline): LNHDA, SQIVND (reference sequence). CDR3 protein: CASSPPGGMQLFF. In nucleotides, the CDR3 is TGTGCCAGTAGTCCCCCCGGCGGGATGCAACTGTTTTTT.

The gene calls are TRBV2 and TRBJ2-7; 11 nucleotides match TRBD2. From germline, CDR1 is SNHLY and CDR2 FYNNEI. With 6 bases clipped from V and 1 base from J, the junction kept 8 bases outside the gene matches. The length of the CDR3 is 16 residues. CDR3 nucleotide sequence: TGTGCCAGCAGGAAACTAGCGGGGGAAACGTCCTACGAGCAGTACTTC. It codes for CASRKLAGETSYEQYF.

The chain employs TRBV5-4 and TRBJ1-4; 7 positions agree with TRBD1. CDR1 and CDR2 from the germline V gene are SGHNT and YYREEE (reference sequence). This CDR3 comprises 16 residues. V lost 4 bases and J lost 3; bases outside the gene matches: 9. The CDR3 reads CASSRAPGGSNEKLFF. The DNA for the CDR3 is TGTGCCAGCAGCCGGGCCCCAGGGGGGTCTAATGAAAAACTGTTTTTT.

The rearrangement joins TRBV2 to TRBJ2-7; 7 bases are shared with TRBD2. After removal of 5 bases from V and 6 bases from J, the junction contained 16 bases not matched to a gene. CDR3 length equals 16 residues. From germline, CDR1 is SNHLY and CDR2 FYNNEI. The CDR3 DNA is TGTGCCAGCAGTCAAACACCTGGCGGGAGTTACTTCGAGCAGTACTTC. Protein sequence: CASSQTPGGSYFEQYF.

This rearrangement joins TRBV28 to TRBJ1-2, with 8 bases that match TRBD1. The V gene end was trimmed by 2 bases and the J gene end by 6 bases; junction bases not matched to a gene: 5. The CDR3 has 14 amino acids. CDR1 is MDHEN, CDR2 SYDVKM, per germline. The CDR3: CASSLRTGWDGYTF. In nucleotides, the CDR3 is TGTGCCAGCAGTTTACGGACAGGGTGGGATGGCTACACCTTC.

This clone has a single count. The rearrangement uses TRBV28 and TRBJ2-3; 7 bases are shared with TRBD1. The CDR3 has 15 amino acids. CDR1 and CDR2 from the germline V gene are MDHEN and SYDVKM. V gave up 6 bases and J gave up 1 base; unmatched junction bases: 7. The CDR3 DNA follows: TGTGCCAGCAGACCCTCCGGGACAGGCACAGATACGCAGTATTTT. Residues: CASRPSGTGTDTQYF.

The V call is TRBV7-8, the J call TRBJ1-3, with unresolved D. Germline V lookup: CDR1 SGHVS, CDR2 FQNEAQ. The V gene lost 2 bases and the J gene lost 8 bases, with 4 bases spanning the gap. The CDR3 spans 11 residues. For the CDR3, the DNA is TGTGCCAGCAGCTTATCTGACACCATATATTTT. Its translation is CASSLSDTIYF.

The V call is TRBV5-4, the J call TRBJ2-7, with TRBD2 as a possible D gene (6 bases). The germline V gene encodes CDR1 SGHNT and CDR2 YYREEE (reference sequence). Deletions cut 3 bases from V and 1 base from J, with 14 bases between. The CDR3 loop spans 15 amino acids. In DNA, the CDR3 is TGTGCCAGCAGCTATCCGGGACTCCTATCCTACGAGCAGTACTTC. Amino acids: CASSYPGLLSYEQYF.

Points on this clone: At one end, the junction sequence differs from germline, possibly due to a read error. The CDR3 protein is CASSLEAGGPYNGQFF. The CDR3 nucleotides are TGTGCCAGCAGCTTAGAAGCGGGAGGGCCCTATAATGGGCAGTTCTTC. This rearrangement joins TRBV5-5 to TRBJ2-1, with 10 bases matching TRBD2. Germline CDR1 reads SGHKS; CDR2 reads YYEKEE (reference sequence). CDR3 length: 16 residues.

This clone has only one observation. The chain couples TRBV11-2 to TRBJ2-1; TRBD2 agrees at 13 bases. V dropped 4 bases and J dropped 7; count of bases not matched to a gene: 4. This CDR3 spans 15 amino acids. Germline V gives CDR1 SGHAT, CDR2 FQNNGV. CDR3 bases: TGTGCCAGCAGCTCCGGGACTAGCGGGGTAAATGAGCAGTTCTTC. Translating gives CASSSGTSGVNEQFF.

This chain uses TRBV28 with TRBJ2-3, with a weak D call TRBD2 (7 bases). Germline V lookup: CDR1 MDHEN, CDR2 SYDVKM. The CDR3 is 11 amino acids. Between the trimmed V and J ends, which lost 10 bases and 5 bases, there was a span of 10 bases. The CDR3 loop reads CAIRGGDTQYF. Written as DNA, the CDR3 is TGTGCCATTAGGGGGGGAGATACGCAGTATTTT.

V usage is TRBV10-1 and J usage is TRBJ1-1, with TRBD1 matching over 9 bases. Germline loops: CDR1 WNHNN, CDR2 SYGVQD (reference sequence). CDR3 length equals 14 residues. The J segment lost 6 bases and the V segment lost 6 bases, leaving 8 bases of the junction unmatched. The CDR3 loop reads CASSRDRELSEAFF. CDR3 sequence (DNA): TGCGCCAGCAGCCGGGACAGGGAGTTGTCTGAAGCTTTCTTT.

In this sample, this clone turned up a few times. The genes are TRBV7-8 and TRBJ2-7; TRBD2 matches at 8 bases. The CDR3 runs 15 residues. The J segment lost 2 bases and the V segment lost 5 bases, leaving 8 bases of the junction unmatched. Germline assignment: CDR1 SGHVS and CDR2 FQNEAQ. The CDR3 region has the DNA TGTGCCAGCAGCCCCAGCGGGGGCCCTACCTACGAGCAGTACTTC. Translation: CASSPSGGPTYEQYF.

This clone was seen a few times. The rearrangement joins TRBV7-3 to TRBJ2-3; maybe TRBD1 (5 bases). Per germline, CDR1 SGHTA and CDR2 FQGTGA. This CDR3 region has 14 residues. Trimming removed 5 bases from V and 0 bases from J, with 9 bases in between. The DNA for the CDR3 is TGTGCCAGCAGCAGGGGTGTTAGCACAGATACGCAGTATTTT. This encodes CASSRGVSTDTQYF.

The chain uses TRBV5-8 and TRBJ1-2; no clear D. The ends were cut back, 4 bases at V and 8 bases at J, with 12 bases in the middle. Germline V lookup: CDR1 SGHTS, CDR2 YDEGEE. The CDR3 extends over 12 amino acids. CDR3 loop: CASSPTIWGYTF. CDR3 nucleotide sequence: TGTGCCAGCAGCCCCACTATTTGGGGCTACACCTTC.